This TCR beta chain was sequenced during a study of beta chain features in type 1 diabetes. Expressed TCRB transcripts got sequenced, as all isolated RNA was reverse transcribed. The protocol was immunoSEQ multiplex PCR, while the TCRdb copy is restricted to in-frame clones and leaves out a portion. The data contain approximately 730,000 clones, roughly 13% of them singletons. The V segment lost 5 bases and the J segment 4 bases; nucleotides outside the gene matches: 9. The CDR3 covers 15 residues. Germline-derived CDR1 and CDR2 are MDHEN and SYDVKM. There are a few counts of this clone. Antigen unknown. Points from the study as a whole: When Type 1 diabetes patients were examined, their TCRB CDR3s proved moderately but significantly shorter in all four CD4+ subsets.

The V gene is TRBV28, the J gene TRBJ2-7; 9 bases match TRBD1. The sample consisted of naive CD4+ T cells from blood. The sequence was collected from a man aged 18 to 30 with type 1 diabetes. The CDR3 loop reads CASSPGTGLRYEQYF. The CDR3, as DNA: TGTGCCAGCAGTCCTGGGACAGGGCTAAGGTACGAGCAGTACTTC.